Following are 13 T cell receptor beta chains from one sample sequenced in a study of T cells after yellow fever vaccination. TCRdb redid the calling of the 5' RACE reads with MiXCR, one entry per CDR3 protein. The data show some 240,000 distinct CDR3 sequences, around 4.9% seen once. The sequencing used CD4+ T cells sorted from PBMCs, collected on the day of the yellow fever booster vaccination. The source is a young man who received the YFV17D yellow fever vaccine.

CDR3 sequence reads: CSVDRGAHEQFF. The CDR3, as DNA: TGCAGCGTTGACCGGGGGGCCCATGAGCAGTTCTTC. This chain links TRBV29-1 with TRBJ2-1; tentatively, D is TRBD2 (7 bases). CDR3 length equals 12 residues. CDR1 and CDR2 (germline): SQVTM, ANQGSEA. The ends were cut back, 3 bases at V and 8 bases at J, with 11 bases in the middle.

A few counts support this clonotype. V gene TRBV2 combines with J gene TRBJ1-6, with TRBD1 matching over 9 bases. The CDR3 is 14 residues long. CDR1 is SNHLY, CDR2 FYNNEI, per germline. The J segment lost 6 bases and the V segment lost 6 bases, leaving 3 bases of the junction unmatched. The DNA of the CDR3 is TGTGCCAGCAGAAAGGACAGGGGTAATTCACCCCTCCACTTT. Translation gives CASRKDRGNSPLHF.

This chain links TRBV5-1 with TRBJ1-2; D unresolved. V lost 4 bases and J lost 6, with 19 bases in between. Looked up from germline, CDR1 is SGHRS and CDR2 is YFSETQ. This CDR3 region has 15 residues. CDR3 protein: CASSPSAERVHGYTF. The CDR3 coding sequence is TGCGCCAGCAGCCCCTCCGCCGAAAGGGTACATGGCTACACCTTC.

The CDR3 reads CASSLPSGGNSYNEQFF. Written as DNA, the CDR3 is TGTGCCAGCTCACTCCCTAGCGGGGGGAACTCCTACAATGAGCAGTTCTTC. V is TRBV18 and J is TRBJ2-1; 11 bases line up with TRBD2. Germline lookup yields CDR1 KGHSH and CDR2 LQKENI. V was pared by 4 bases and J by 0 bases, with 5 bases of the junction left unmatched. The CDR3 is made up of 17 amino acids.

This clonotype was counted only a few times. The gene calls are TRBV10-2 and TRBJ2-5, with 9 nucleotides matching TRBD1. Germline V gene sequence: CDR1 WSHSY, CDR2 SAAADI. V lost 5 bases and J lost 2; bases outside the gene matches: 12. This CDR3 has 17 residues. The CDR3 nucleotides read TGCGCCAGCAGTACACTCAACGGGACAGGGATTCAAGAGACCCAGTACTTC. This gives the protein CASSTLNGTGIQETQYF.

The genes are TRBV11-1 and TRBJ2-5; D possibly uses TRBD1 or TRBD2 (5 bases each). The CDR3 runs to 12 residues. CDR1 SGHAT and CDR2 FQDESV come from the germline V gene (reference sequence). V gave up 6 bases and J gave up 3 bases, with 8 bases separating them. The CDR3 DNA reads TGTGCCAGCAGGGGGGTGGAAGAGACCCAGTACTTC. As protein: CASRGVEETQYF.

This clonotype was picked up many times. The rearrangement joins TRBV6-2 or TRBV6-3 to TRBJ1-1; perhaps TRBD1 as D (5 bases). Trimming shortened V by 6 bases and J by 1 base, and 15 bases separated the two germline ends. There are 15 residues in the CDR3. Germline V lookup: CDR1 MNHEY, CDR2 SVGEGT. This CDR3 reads CASSQLGVPNTEAFF. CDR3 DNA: TGTGCCAGCAGCCAACTGGGGGTCCCGAACACTGAAGCTTTCTTT.

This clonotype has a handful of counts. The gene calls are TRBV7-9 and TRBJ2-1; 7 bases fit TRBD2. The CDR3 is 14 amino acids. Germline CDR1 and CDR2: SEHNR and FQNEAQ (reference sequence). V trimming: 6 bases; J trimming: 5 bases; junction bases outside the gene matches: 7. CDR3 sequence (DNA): TGTGCCAGCAGGTACCAGCGGGGTCACAATGAGCAGTTCTTC. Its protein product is CASRYQRGHNEQFF.

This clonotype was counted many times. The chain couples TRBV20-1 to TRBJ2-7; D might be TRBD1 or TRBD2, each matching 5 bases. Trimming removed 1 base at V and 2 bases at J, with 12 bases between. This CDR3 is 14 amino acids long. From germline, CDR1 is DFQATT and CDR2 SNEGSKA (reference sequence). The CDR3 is CSARGGSAAYEQYV. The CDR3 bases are TGCAGTGCTAGAGGGGGGTCAGCAGCCTACGAGCAGTACGTC.

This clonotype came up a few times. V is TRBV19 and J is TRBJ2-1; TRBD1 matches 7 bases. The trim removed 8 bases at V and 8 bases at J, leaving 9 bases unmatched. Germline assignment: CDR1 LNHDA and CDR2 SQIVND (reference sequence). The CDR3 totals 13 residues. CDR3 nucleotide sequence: TGTGCCAGTTCGACAGGGTTTCTCGATGAGCAGTTCTTC. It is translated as CASSTGFLDEQFF. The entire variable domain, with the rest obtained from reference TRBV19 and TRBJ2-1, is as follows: DGGITQSPKYLFRKEGQNVTLSCEQNLNHDAMYWYRQDPGQGLRLIYYSQIVNDFQKGDIAEGYSVSREKKESFPLTVTSAQKNPTAFYLCASSTGFLDEQFFGPGTRLTVL.

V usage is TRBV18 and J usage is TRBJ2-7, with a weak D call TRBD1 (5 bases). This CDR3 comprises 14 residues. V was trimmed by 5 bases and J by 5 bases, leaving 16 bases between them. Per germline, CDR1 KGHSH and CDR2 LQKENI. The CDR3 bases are TGTGCCAGCTCATCCTCAGGGTATAAAGACGAGCAGTACGTC. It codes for CASSSSGYKDEQYV.

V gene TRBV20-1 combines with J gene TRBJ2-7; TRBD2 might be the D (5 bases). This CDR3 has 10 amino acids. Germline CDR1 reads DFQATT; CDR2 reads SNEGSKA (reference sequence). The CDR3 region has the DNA TGCAGCGTTCTCGAGGGCGAGCAGTACTTC. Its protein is CSVLEGEQYF.

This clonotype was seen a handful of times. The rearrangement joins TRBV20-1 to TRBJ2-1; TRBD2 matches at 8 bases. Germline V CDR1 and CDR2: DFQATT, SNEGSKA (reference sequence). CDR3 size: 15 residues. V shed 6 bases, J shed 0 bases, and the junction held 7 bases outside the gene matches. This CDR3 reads CSALPGTSSYNEQFF. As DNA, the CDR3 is TGCAGTGCCCTTCCCGGGACTAGCTCCTACAATGAGCAGTTCTTC.